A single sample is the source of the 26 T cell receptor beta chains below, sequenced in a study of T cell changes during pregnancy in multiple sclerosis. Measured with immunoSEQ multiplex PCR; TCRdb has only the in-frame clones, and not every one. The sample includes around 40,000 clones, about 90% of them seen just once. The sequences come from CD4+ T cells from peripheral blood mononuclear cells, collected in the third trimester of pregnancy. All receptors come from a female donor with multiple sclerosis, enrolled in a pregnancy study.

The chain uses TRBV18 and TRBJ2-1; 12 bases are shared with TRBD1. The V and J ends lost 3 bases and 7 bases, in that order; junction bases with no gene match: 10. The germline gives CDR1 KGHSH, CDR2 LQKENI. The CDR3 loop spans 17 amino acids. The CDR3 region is CASSPRAGTGGRNEQFF. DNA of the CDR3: TGTGCCAGCTCACCGCGAGCCGGGACAGGGGGCAGGAATGAGCAGTTCTTC. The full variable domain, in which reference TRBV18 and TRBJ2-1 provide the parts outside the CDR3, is NAGVMQNPRHLVRRRGQEARLRCSPMKGHSHVYWYRQLPEEGLKFMVYLQKENIIDESGMPKERFSAEFPKEGPSILRIQQVVRGDSAAYFCASSPRAGTGGRNEQFFGPGTRLTVL.

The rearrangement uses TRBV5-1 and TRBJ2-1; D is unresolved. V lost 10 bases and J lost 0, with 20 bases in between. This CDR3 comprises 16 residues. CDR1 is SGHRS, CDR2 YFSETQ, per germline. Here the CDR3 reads CASLPPDSSSYNEQFF. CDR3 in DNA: TGCGCCTCATTACCCCCCGATTCGAGCTCCTACAATGAGCAGTTCTTC.

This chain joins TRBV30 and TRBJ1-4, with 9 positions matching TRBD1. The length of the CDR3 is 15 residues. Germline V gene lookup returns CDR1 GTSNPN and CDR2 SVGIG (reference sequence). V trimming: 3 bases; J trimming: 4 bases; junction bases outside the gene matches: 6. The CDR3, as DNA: TGTGCCTGGAGCCCCATGACAGGGGGTAATGAAAAACTGTTTTTT. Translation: CAWSPMTGGNEKLFF.

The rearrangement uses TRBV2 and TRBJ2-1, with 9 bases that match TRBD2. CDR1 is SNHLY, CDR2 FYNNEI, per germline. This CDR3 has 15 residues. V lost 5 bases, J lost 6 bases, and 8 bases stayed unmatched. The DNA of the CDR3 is TGTGCCAGCAGTCGACTAGCGGCCACGATCAATGAGCAGTTCTTC. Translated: CASSRLAATINEQFF.

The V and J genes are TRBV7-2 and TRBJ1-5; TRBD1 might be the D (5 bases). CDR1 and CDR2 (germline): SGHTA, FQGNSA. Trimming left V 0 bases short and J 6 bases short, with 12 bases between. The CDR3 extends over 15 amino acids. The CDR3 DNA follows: TGTGCCAGCAGCTTAGCGGCGGGGGAGGGTCAGCCCCAGCATTTT. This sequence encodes CASSLAAGEGQPQHF.

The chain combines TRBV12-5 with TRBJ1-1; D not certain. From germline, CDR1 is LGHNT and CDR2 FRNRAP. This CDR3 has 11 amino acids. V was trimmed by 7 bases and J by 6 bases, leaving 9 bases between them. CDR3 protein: CASVGIAEAFF. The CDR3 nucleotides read TGTGCTAGTGTCGGGATCGCTGAAGCTTTCTTT.

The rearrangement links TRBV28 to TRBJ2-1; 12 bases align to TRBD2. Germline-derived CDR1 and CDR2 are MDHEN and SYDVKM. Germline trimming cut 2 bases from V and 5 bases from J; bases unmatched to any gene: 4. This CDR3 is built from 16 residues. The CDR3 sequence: CASSLPSGRAHNEQFF. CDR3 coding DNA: TGTGCCAGCAGTTTACCTAGCGGGAGGGCCCACAATGAGCAGTTCTTC.

The CDR3 is CAISESVLSQYF. Here the CDR3 DNA reads TGTGCCATCAGTGAGTCGGTACTTAGCCAGTACTTC. The V call is TRBV10-3, the J call TRBJ2-5; D is ambiguous. The V end lost 0 bases, the J end lost 10 bases, and 9 bases lay between the germline ends. The CDR3 is made up of 12 amino acids. Germline V gene lookup returns CDR1 ENHRY and CDR2 SYGVKD.

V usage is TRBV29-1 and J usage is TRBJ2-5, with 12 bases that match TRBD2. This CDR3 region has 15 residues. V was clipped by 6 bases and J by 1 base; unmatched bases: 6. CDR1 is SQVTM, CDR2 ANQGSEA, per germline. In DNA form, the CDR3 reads TGCAGCGTAGGACTAGCGGGGCGGTTCCAAGAGACCCAGTACTTC. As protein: CSVGLAGRFQETQYF. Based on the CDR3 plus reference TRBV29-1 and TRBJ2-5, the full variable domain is SAVISQKPSRDICQRGTSLTIQCQVDSQVTMMFWYRQQPGQSLTLIATANQGSEATYESGFVIDKFPISRPNLTFSTLTVSNMSPEDSSIYLCSVGLAGRFQETQYFGPGTRLLVL.

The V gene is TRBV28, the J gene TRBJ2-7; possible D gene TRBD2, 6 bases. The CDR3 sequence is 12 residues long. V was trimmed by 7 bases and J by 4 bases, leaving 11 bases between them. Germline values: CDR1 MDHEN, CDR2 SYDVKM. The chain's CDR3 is CASTTGDYEQYF. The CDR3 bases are TGTGCCAGCACGACGGGAGATTACGAGCAGTACTTC.

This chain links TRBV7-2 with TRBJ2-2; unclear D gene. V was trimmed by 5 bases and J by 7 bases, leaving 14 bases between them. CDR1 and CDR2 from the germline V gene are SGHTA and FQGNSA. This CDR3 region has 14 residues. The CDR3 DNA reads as TGTGCCAGCAGCCCTAGAGGCCTCGGCGGGGAGCTGTTTTTT. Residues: CASSPRGLGGELFF. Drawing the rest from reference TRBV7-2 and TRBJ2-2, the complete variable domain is GAGVSQSPSNKVTEKGKDVELRCDPISGHTALYWYRQSLGQGLEFLIYFQGNSAPDKSGLPSDRFSAERTGGSVSTLTIQRTQQEDSAVYLCASSPRGLGGELFFGEGSRLTVL.

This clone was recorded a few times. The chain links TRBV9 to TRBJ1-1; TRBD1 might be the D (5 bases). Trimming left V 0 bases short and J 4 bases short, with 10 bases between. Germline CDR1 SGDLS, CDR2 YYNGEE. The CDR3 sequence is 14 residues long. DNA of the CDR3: TGTGCCAGCAGCGTAGAGGGGAAGGGCACTGAAGCTTTCTTT. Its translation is CASSVEGKGTEAFF.

The CDR3 DNA sequence: TGTGCCAGCAGCGTAGTCGGGGGATCTAACTATGGCTACACCTTC. Protein sequence: CASSVVGGSNYGYTF. The chain has TRBV9 and TRBJ1-2; D perhaps matches TRBD1 (5 bases). With 0 bases removed from V and 0 bases from J, the gap between germline ends came to 9 bases. The CDR3 spans 15 residues. Per the germline V gene, CDR1 is SGDLS and CDR2 is YYNGEE.

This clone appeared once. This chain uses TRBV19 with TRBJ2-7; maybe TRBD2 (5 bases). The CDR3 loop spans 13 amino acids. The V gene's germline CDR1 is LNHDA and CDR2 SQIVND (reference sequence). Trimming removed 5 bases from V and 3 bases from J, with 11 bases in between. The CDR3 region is CASSQAESYEQYF. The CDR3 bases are TGTGCCAGTAGTCAAGCGGAGAGCTACGAGCAGTACTTC.

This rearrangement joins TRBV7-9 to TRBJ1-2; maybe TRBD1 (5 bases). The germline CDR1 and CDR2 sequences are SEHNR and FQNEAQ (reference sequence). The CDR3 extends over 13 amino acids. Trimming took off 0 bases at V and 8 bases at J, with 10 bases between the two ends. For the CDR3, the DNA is TGTGCCAGCAGCTTAGCCGGGGGGAAGGGCTACACCTTC. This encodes CASSLAGGKGYTF.

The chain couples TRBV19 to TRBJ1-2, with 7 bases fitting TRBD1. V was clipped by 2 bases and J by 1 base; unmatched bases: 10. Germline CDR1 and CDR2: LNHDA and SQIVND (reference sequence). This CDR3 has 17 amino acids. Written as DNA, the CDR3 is TGTGCCAGTAGTATAACCCGGAGACAGGGAGATAACTATGGCTACACCTTC. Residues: CASSITRRQGDNYGYTF.

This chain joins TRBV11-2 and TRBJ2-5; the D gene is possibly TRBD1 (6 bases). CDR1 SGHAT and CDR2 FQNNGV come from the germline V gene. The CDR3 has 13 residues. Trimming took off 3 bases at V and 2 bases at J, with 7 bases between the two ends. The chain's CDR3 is CASSFGTQETQYF. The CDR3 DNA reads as TGTGCCAGCAGCTTCGGGACACAAGAGACCCAGTACTTC.

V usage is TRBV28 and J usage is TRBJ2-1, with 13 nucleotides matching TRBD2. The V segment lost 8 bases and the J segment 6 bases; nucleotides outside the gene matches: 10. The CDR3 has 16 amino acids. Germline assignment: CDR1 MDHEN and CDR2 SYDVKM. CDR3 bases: TGTGCCAGCTGGGGGGAACTAGCGGGAGGGCGCAATGAGCAGTTCTTC. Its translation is CASWGELAGGRNEQFF.

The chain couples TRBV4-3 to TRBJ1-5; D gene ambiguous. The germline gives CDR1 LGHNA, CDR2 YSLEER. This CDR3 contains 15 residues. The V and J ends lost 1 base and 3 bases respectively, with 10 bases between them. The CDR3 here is CASSQVYGSNQPQHF. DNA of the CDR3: TGCGCCAGCAGCCAAGTGTATGGCTCCAATCAGCCCCAGCATTTT.

CDR3 nucleotide sequence: TGTGCCAGCAGCACCTGGACAGCGAACACTGAAGCTTTCTTT. Its translation: CASSTWTANTEAFF. V is TRBV7-9 and J is TRBJ1-1; possibly TRBD1 for D (6 bases). V dropped 5 bases and J dropped 1 base, with 11 bases sitting between them. The germline gives CDR1 SEHNR, CDR2 FQNEAQ (reference sequence). The CDR3 consists of 14 residues.

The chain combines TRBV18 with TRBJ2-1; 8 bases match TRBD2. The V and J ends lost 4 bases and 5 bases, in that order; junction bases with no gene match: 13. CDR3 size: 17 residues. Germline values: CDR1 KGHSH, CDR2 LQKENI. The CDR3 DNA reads TGTGCCAGCTCACTACGGGGGGGGGACTCAACCCACAATGAGCAGTTCTTC. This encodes CASSLRGGDSTHNEQFF.

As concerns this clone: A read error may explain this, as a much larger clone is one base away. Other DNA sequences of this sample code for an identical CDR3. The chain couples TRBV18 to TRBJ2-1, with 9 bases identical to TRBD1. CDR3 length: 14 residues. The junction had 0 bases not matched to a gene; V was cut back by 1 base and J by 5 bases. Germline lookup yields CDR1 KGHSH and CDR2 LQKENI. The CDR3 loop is CASSPRDRDNEQFF. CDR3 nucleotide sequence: TGTGCCAGCTCACCACGGGACAGGGACAATGAGCAGTTCTTC. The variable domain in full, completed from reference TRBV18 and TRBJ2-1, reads NAGVMQNPRHLVRRRGQEARLRCSPMKGHSHVYWYRQLPEEGLKFMVYLQKENIIDESGMPKERFSAEFPKEGPSILRIQQVVRGDSAAYFCASSPRDRDNEQFFGPGTRLTVL.

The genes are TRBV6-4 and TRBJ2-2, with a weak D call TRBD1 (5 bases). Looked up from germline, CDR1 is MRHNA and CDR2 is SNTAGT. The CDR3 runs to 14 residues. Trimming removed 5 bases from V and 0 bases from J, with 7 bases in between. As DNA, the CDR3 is TGTGCCAGCAGTTTGGGGCCGAACACCGGGGAGCTGTTTTTT. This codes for CASSLGPNTGELFF.

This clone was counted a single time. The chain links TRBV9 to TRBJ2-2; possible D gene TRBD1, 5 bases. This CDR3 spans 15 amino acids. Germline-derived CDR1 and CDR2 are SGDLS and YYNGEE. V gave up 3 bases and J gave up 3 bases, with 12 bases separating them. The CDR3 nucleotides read TGTGCCAGCAGCGCCAGGGTAGGGGACACCGGGGAGCTGTTTTTT. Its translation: CASSARVGDTGELFF.

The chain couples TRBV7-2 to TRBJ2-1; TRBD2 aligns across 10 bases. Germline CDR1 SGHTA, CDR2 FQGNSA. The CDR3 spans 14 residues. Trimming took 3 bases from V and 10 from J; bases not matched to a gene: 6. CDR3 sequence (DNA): TGTGCCAGCAGCTTCCTAGCGGGAGCTCGGGAGCAGTTCTTC. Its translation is CASSFLAGAREQFF.

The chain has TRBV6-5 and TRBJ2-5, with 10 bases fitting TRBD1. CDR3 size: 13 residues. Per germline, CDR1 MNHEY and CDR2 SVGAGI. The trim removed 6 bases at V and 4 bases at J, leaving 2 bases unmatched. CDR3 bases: TGTGCCAGCAGGGGACAGGGGAGAGAGACCCAGTACTTC. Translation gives CASRGQGRETQYF.